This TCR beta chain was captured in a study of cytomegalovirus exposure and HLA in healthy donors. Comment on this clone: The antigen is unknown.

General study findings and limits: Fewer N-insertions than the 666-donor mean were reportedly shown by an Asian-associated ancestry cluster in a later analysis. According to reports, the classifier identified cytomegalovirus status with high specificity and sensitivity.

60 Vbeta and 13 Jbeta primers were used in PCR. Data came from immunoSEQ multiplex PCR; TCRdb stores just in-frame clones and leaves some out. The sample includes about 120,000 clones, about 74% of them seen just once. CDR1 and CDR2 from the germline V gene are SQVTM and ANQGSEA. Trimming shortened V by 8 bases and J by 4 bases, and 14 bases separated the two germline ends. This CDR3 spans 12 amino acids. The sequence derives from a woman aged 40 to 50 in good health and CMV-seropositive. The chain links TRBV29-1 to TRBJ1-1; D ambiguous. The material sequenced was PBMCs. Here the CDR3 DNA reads TGCAGCTCGAGGGTGAGAGGCACTGAAGCTTTCTTT. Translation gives CSSRVRGTEAFF. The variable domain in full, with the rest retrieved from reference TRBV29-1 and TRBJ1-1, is SAVISQKPSRDICQRGTSLTIQCQVDSQVTMMFWYRQQPGQSLTLIATANQGSEATYESGFVIDKFPISRPNLTFSTLTVSNMSPEDSSIYLCSSRVRGTEAFFGQGTRLTVV.